Sequencing of this TCR beta chain was carried out in a study of response to subunit inactivated influenza vaccine. The CDR3 sequence is 19 residues long. Per the germline V gene, CDR1 is SGHAT and CDR2 is FQDESV (reference sequence). Unmatched junction bases numbered 17, after V lost 1 base and J lost 4 bases. TCRdb itself ran the RT-PCR reads through MiXCR, one entry per CDR3 protein. The sample has around 790,000 distinct CDR3 sequences, approximately 22% seen once; the top ten hold around 9.6%. Concerning this clonotype: No antigen is known for it.

Study findings and constraints: Authors suggested each seasonal flu vaccination may recruit only limited numbers of new T cells.

The chain joins TRBV11-1 to TRBJ2-7; 9 nucleotides agree with TRBD1. This sequence originates from a man in his fifties who received an inactivated influenza vaccine. This sample comprised PBMCs from blood, obtained roughly 5 days after vaccination. In DNA form, the CDR3 reads TGTGCCAGCAGCTTAGTCCTAGGACAGGGGACATTCTTCATATACGAGCAGTACTTC. Its protein is CASSLVLGQGTFFIYEQYF.